This TCR beta chain was sequenced during a study of cytomegalovirus exposure and HLA in healthy donors. Both 60 Vbeta primers and 13 Jbeta primers went into the PCR. Sequencing was performed with immunoSEQ multiplex PCR; in TCRdb, only in-frame clones are kept and a portion is missing. The table shows 140,000 to 150,000 clones, with 65% to 80% occurring only once. This CDR3 region has 16 residues. Germline CDR1 is MNHEY and CDR2 is SMNVEV (reference sequence). V dropped 3 bases and J dropped 0 bases, with 12 bases sitting between them. Study results and caveats: Researchers counted over 150 TCR beta chains as cytomegalovirus-associated. In a later analysis, compared with equally common non-associated chains, HLA-associated beta chains were more expanded. Earlier analysis looked at TCR beta V segments, and most were productive about 87% or about 30% of the time.

This clone was picked up one time. Its antigen is as yet unknown. Specimen: PBMCs. The chain has TRBV27 and TRBJ2-4; D is uncertain. This TCR came from a middle-aged woman in good health and CMV-seronegative. CDR3 loop: CASSFCQNLAKNIQYF. The CDR3 DNA reads as TGTGCCAGCAGTTTTTGTCAGAATCTAGCCAAAAACATTCAGTACTTC.